This T cell receptor beta chain is drawn from a study of T and B cells in COVID-19 patients. Study context: The recovered patients had mostly mild to moderate COVID-19 with outpatient management. At median age roughly 30 years, recovered patients were younger than active-infection patients at approximately 64. General study points: Clonality of TRB repertoires was high in active COVID-19; recovery brought above-healthy diversity and richness.

This clonotype was recorded a few times. Its antigen remains unidentified. The CDR3 sequence is 13 residues long. Trimming stripped 3 bases from V and 3 bases from J, with 8 bases between. Per the germline V gene, CDR1 is MNHEY and CDR2 is SVGEGT. From blood, 250-500 ng of genomic DNA served as TRB template. BIOMED2 TRB-A/B primer pools were used in multiplex TRB PCR. TCRdb re-analysed the multiplex PCR reads in MiXCR, keeping a single row per CDR3 protein. Counted here are about 7,800 distinct CDR3 sequences, over 35% occurring once; the ten biggest clones make up 2.5% to 3.5%. Sequencing input: blood. The chain employs TRBV6-2 or TRBV6-3 and TRBJ1-1, with no clear D. The receptor was derived from a human donor who had recovered from COVID-19. The CDR3 sequence: CASSYFGDTEAFF. The CDR3 DNA is TGTGCCAGCAGTTATTTCGGAGACACTGAAGCTTTCTTT.